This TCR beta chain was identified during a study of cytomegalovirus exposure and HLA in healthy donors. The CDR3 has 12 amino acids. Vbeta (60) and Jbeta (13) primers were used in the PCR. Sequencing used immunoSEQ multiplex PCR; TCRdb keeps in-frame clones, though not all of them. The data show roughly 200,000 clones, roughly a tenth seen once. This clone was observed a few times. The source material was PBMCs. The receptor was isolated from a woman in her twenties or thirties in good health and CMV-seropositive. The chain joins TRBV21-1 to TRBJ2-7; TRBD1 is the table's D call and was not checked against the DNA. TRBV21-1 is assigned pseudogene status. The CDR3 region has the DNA TGTGCCAGGGCCATCAGGGGGCACGAGCAGTACTTC. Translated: CARAIRGHEQYF.